The text below deals with one T cell receptor beta chain. Antigen: not known. This record belongs to a study of T cell responses to AZD1222 COVID-19 vaccine. Study-level findings and limits: Mapped onto spike, vaccine-associated CD4 TCRs spanned it and were dominant at 160-218 and 743-854. Just a handful of AZD1222 recipients were seropositive at baseline.

Data came from immunoSEQ multiplex PCR; TCRdb stores just in-frame clones and leaves some out. The sample features about 140,000 clones, with around 2.2% in its top ten. The CDR3 loop spans 13 amino acids. With 0 bases removed from V and 4 bases from J, the gap between germline ends came to 7 bases. From germline, CDR1 is SGHRS and CDR2 YFSETQ. The sample taken for sequencing was peripheral blood. The TCR originated in an adult in good health. The chain couples TRBV5-1 to TRBJ2-5; TRBD1 is a possible D gene (5 bases). CDR3 coding DNA: TGCGCCAGCAGCTTGGCAGGGTCAGAGACCCAGTACTTC. Residues: CASSLAGSETQYF. The whole variable domain, filled in from reference TRBV5-1 and TRBJ2-5, reads KAGVTQTPRYLIKTRGQQVTLSCSPISGHRSVSWYQQTPGQGLQFLFEYFSETQRNKGNFPGRFSGRQFSNSRSEMNVSTLELGDSALYLCASSLAGSETQYFGPGTRLLVL.